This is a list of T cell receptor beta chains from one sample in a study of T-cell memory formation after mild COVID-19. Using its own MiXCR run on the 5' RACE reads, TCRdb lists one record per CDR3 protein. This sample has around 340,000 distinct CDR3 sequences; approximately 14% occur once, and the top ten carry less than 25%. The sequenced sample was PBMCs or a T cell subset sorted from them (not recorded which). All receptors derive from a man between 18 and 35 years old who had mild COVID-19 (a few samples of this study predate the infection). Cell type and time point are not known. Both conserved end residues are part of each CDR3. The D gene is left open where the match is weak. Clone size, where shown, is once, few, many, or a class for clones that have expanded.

CASSPAERIDNQPQHF | TGTGCCAGCTCACCAGCGGAGAGGATCGACAATCAGCCCCAGCATTTT | TRBJ1-5 | TRBV18 | . | .
CASSYDSTGNTIYF | TGTGCCAGCAGCTACGACAGCACTGGAAACACCATATATTTT | TRBJ1-3 | TRBV7-2 | few | .
CASSPGWGVEAFF | TGTGCCAGCAGTCCGGGGTGGGGAGTTGAAGCTTTCTTT | TRBJ1-1 | TRBV7-3 | many | .
CASSPDRVREKLFF | TGTGCCAGCAGCCCTGACAGGGTGCGAGAAAAACTGTTTTTT | TRBJ1-4 | TRBV7-6 | . | TRBD1
CASSLERGLNEQFF | TGTGCCAGCAGCTTGGAGCGGGGGCTCAATGAGCAGTTCTTC | TRBJ2-1 | TRBV7-2 | few | TRBD2
CASWVPGQGNYGYTF | TGTGCCAGCTGGGTCCCGGGACAGGGGAACTATGGCTACACCTTC | TRBJ1-2 | TRBV27 | few | TRBD1
CASSSGRMGGYTF | TGCGCCAGCAGCTCGGGAAGAATGGGAGGCTACACCTTC | TRBJ1-2 | TRBV5-1 | few | .
CASTPRDGMETQYF | TGTGCCAGCACACCGAGGGACGGTATGGAGACCCAGTACTTC | TRBJ2-5 | TRBV9 | . | .
CASSQSGTGDSPLHF | TGCGCCAGCAGCCAGTCCGGGACAGGGGACTCACCCCTCCACTTT | TRBJ1-6 | TRBV4-1 | few | TRBD1
CASSTPGYTNYGYTF | TGTGCCAGCAGTACCCCGGGCTATACTAACTATGGCTACACCTTC | TRBJ1-2 | TRBV12-3/TRBV12-4 | . | .
CASSEQRETGYTF | TGTGCCAGCAGCGAACAGCGAGAGACTGGCTACACCTTC | TRBJ1-2 | TRBV6-5 | few | .
CSVVQGAGGNTIYF | TGCAGCGTTGTGCAGGGGGCCGGTGGAAACACCATATATTTT | TRBJ1-3 | TRBV29-1 | few | TRBD1
CASSFDRGNQPQHF | TGTGCCAGCAGTTTTGACAGGGGGAATCAGCCCCAGCATTTT | TRBJ1-5 | TRBV12-3/TRBV12-4 | few | TRBD1
CASSPPAYPNYGYTF | TGCGCCAGCAGCCCGCCAGCATATCCTAACTATGGCTACACCTTC | TRBJ1-2 | TRBV4-1 | many | .
CASSLDPSAPGELFF | TGCGCCAGCAGCTTGGATCCATCCGCGCCCGGGGAGCTGTTTTTT | TRBJ2-2 | TRBV5-1 | few | .
CASSLSWDPSNEQFF | TGTGCCAGCAGCCTGTCATGGGACCCTTCCAATGAGCAGTTCTTC | TRBJ2-1 | TRBV7-2 | many | .
CATSDSGGPQETQYF | TGTGCCACCAGTGATTCAGGGGGGCCCCAAGAGACCCAGTACTTC | TRBJ2-5 | TRBV24-1 | . | .
CASSFLYNEQFF | TGTGCCAGCAGTTTTCTCTACAATGAGCAGTTCTTC | TRBJ2-1 | TRBV12-3/TRBV12-4 | . | .
CSSLQAGTDGYTF | TGCAGCTCCCTGCAGGCTGGAACGGATGGCTACACCTTC | TRBJ1-2 | TRBV29-1 | . | .
CGSSPVKLFTEAFF | TGTGGCAGCAGCCCTGTTAAGTTGTTTACTGAAGCTTTCTTT | TRBJ1-1 | TRBV9 | . | .
CSPGQGTDTQYF | TGCAGTCCGGGACAGGGTACCGATACGCAGTATTTT | TRBJ2-3 | TRBV20-1 | few | TRBD1
CASSLNTLGGRNNSPLHF | TGTGCCAGCAGCTTAAACACGTTGGGCGGCCGAAATAATTCACCCCTCCACTTT | TRBJ1-6 | TRBV7-2 | few | .
CASALPGRNTEAFF | TGTGCTAGTGCCCTCCCGGGACGGAACACTGAAGCTTTCTTT | TRBJ1-1 | TRBV12-5 | . | .